Each of the 26 T cell receptor beta chains below was sequenced from the same sample in a study of T cell responses to AZD1222 COVID-19 vaccine. TCRdb's table, derived via immunoSEQ multiplex PCR, lists solely in-frame clones and lacks some. The sample carries under 90,000 clones, approximately 85% recorded once. This specimen was peripheral blood, taken 28 days after the second AZD1222 dose. The receptors derive from an adult who received the AZD1222 COVID-19 vaccine.

The chain is built from TRBV5-8 and TRBJ1-5, with D possibly TRBD1 on 6 matching bases. The CDR3 totals 14 residues. V dropped 5 bases and J dropped 7 bases, with 16 bases sitting between them. Germline lookup yields CDR1 SGHTS and CDR2 YDEGEE. This CDR3 is CASSFTGQGQPQHF. CDR3 bases: TGTGCCAGCAGTTTCACAGGTCAGGGGCAGCCCCAGCATTTT. Drawing the rest from reference TRBV5-8 and TRBJ1-5, the complete variable domain is EAGVTQSPTHLIKTRGQQATLRCSPISGHTSVYWYQQALGLGLQFLLWYDEGEERNRGNFPPRFSGRQFPNYSSELNVNALELEDSALYLCASSFTGQGQPQHFGDGTRLSIL.

This chain links TRBV19 with TRBJ1-2, with no clear D. V was pared by 5 bases and J by 4 bases, with 8 bases between. The CDR3 runs to 12 residues. Germline V gene lookup returns CDR1 LNHDA and CDR2 SQIVND (reference sequence). The CDR3 region has the DNA TGTGCCAGTAGTTCTGGGCCCTATGGCTACACCTTC. The encoded protein is CASSSGPYGYTF.

This clone is a singleton in its sample. The chain carries TRBV2 and TRBJ2-2; D unresolved. V was clipped by 2 bases and J by 4 bases, with 14 bases between them. The length of the CDR3 is 16 residues. Germline lookup yields CDR1 SNHLY and CDR2 FYNNEI. The CDR3 DNA sequence: TGTGCCAGCAGTGAAATGCCGCCTCTTCTCACCGGGGAGCTGTTTTTT. Amino acids: CASSEMPPLLTGELFF.

This chain links TRBV3-1 (or the pseudogene TRBV3-2) with TRBJ2-2, with 10 bases aligning to TRBD2. CDR3 length: 16 amino acids. Losses at the gene ends were 2 bases for V and 5 bases for J; bases not matched to a gene: 5. From germline, CDR1 is LGHDT and CDR2 YNNKEL (reference sequence). CDR3 in DNA: TGTGCCAGCAGCCAACGGGGACTAGCGATGACCGGGGAGCTGTTTTTT. Translating gives CASSQRGLAMTGELFF.

This chain joins TRBV19 and TRBJ1-1; D gene uncertain. Per germline, CDR1 LNHDA and CDR2 SQIVND (reference sequence). This CDR3 has 13 amino acids. With 2 bases removed from V and 7 bases from J, the gap between germline ends came to 11 bases. This CDR3 reads CASSISGPSEAFF. As DNA, the CDR3 is TGTGCCAGTAGTATAAGCGGACCCAGTGAAGCTTTCTTT.

The rearrangement joins TRBV2 to TRBJ1-2, with no clear D. CDR3 size: 11 residues. V shed 4 bases and J shed 7 bases, with 7 bases lying between them. Germline lookup yields CDR1 SNHLY and CDR2 FYNNEI. In DNA form, the CDR3 reads TGTGCCAGCAGTGTTCAGGTTGGCTACACCTTC. Protein: CASSVQVGYTF.

The chain recombines TRBV5-6 with TRBJ2-2; unclear D gene. In germline, CDR1 is SGHDT, CDR2 YYEEEE. CDR3 size: 15 residues. The V gene lost 1 base and the J gene lost 7 bases, with 14 bases spanning the gap. CDR3 residues: CASSLRVNLGGELFF. DNA of the CDR3: TGTGCCAGCAGCTTGAGGGTTAATCTGGGCGGGGAGCTGTTTTTT.

The chain carries TRBV19 and TRBJ1-2; D ambiguous. Germline V gene sequence: CDR1 LNHDA, CDR2 SQIVND (reference sequence). This CDR3 has 15 residues. With 10 bases removed from V and 0 bases from J, the gap between germline ends came to 18 bases. This CDR3 is CATLPGSESNYGYTF. Written as DNA, the CDR3 is TGTGCCACCTTACCCGGGTCCGAGTCTAACTATGGCTACACCTTC.

The chain couples TRBV9 to TRBJ2-7; TRBD1 or TRBD2 may be the D gene (5 bases each). Trimming shortened V by 6 bases and J by 6 bases, and 19 bases separated the two germline ends. In germline, CDR1 is SGDLS, CDR2 YYNGEE. The CDR3 spans 14 residues. The CDR3 coding sequence is TGTGCCAGCAACCCGGGACCTTCGTGGGCCGAGCAGTACTTC. Amino acids: CASNPGPSWAEQYF. Full variable domain (outside the CDR3, taken from reference TRBV9 and TRBJ2-7): DSGVTQTPKHLITATGQRVTLRCSPRSGDLSVYWYQQSLDQGLQFLIQYYNGEERAKGNILERFSAQQFPDLHSELNLSSLELGDSALYFCASNPGPSWAEQYFGPGTRLTVT.

J is TRBJ2-2 and V is TRBV2; D call uncertain. The CDR3 loop spans 14 amino acids. Per the germline V gene, CDR1 is SNHLY and CDR2 is FYNNEI. Trimming cost V 6 bases and J 1 base, with 9 bases left between them. The CDR3 protein is CASRVAGNTGELFF. DNA of the CDR3: TGTGCCAGCAGAGTCGCAGGGAACACCGGGGAGCTGTTTTTT.

This chain links TRBV5-4 with TRBJ1-2; 9 bases agree with TRBD1. Germline V gene lookup returns CDR1 SGHNT and CDR2 YYREEE (reference sequence). The CDR3 length is 14 residues. The V gene end was trimmed by 3 bases and the J gene end by 6 bases; junction bases not matched to a gene: 6. The CDR3 nucleotides are TGTGCCAGCAGCTCCGGACAGGGGTTTAATGGCTACACCTTC. It translates to CASSSGQGFNGYTF.

Of note for this clone: The sample contains more than one DNA sequence encoding this CDR3. The CDR3 sequence is CASSFLSYEQYF. The CDR3 bases are TGTGCCAGCAGTTTTCTCTCCTACGAGCAGTACTTC. This chain links TRBV27 with TRBJ2-7; D gene ambiguous. V shed 3 bases and J shed 0 bases, with 3 bases lying between them. The CDR3 runs to 12 residues. Germline CDR1 is MNHEY and CDR2 is SMNVEV (reference sequence).

The rearrangement uses TRBV5-5 and TRBJ2-3, with a weak D call TRBD1 (5 bases). The CDR3 has 15 amino acids. CDR1 and CDR2 from the germline V gene are SGHKS and YYEKEE (reference sequence). V was trimmed by 0 bases and J by 0 bases, leaving 8 bases between them. CDR3 in DNA: TGTGCCAGCAGCTTGGGTCAGGGAAGCACAGATACGCAGTATTTT. It yields the protein CASSLGQGSTDTQYF.

This clone was seen a single time. V usage is TRBV18 and J usage is TRBJ2-3; no definite D call. Germline V gene data show CDR1 as KGHSH and CDR2 as LQKENI. The CDR3 contains 12 residues. V lost 1 base and J lost 6, with 5 bases in between. The CDR3 DNA reads TGTGCCAGCTCACCACGGGGTGATACGCAGTATTTT. This gives the protein CASSPRGDTQYF.

V usage is TRBV7-8 and J usage is TRBJ1-2; D unclear. Per the germline V gene, CDR1 is SGHVS and CDR2 is FQNEAQ. CDR3 length equals 15 residues. Deletions cut 3 bases from V and 4 bases from J, with 15 bases between. CDR3 protein: CASSFSDRGTYGYTF. In DNA form, the CDR3 reads TGTGCCAGCAGCTTCTCTGACCGCGGAACCTATGGCTACACCTTC.

V and J are TRBV7-9 and TRBJ2-7, with no clear D. This CDR3 spans 14 amino acids. Germline V gene data show CDR1 as SEHNR and CDR2 as FQNEAQ (reference sequence). V lost 1 base to trimming and J lost 3 bases, with 10 bases between them. CDR3 sequence (DNA): TGTGCCAGCAGCTTAGACAGCTATAGCTACGAGCAGTACTTC. As protein: CASSLDSYSYEQYF.

The chain is built from TRBV24-1 and TRBJ2-2; 9 positions agree with TRBD1. CDR1 and CDR2 (germline): KGHDR, SFDVKD. V was pared by 4 bases and J by 12 bases, with 5 bases of the junction left unmatched. The CDR3 consists of 13 residues. The CDR3 region is CATSDPGQGKLFF. CDR3 nucleotide sequence: TGTGCCACCAGTGACCCAGGACAGGGGAAGCTGTTTTTT.

V gene TRBV11-1 combines with J gene TRBJ1-4; D unclear. This CDR3 has 14 residues. Trimming removed 1 base from V and 8 bases from J, with 11 bases in between. Germline V gene sequence: CDR1 SGHAT, CDR2 FQDESV (reference sequence). The DNA for the CDR3 is TGTGCCAGCAGCTTAGTCCTGGACGACGAAAAACTGTTTTTT. This sequence encodes CASSLVLDDEKLFF. Based on the CDR3 plus reference TRBV11-1 and TRBJ1-4, the full variable domain is EAEVAQSPRYKITEKSQAVAFWCDPISGHATLYWYRQILGQGPELLVQFQDESVVDDSQLPKDRFSAERLKGVDSTLKIQPAELGDSAMYLCASSLVLDDEKLFFGSGTQLSVL.

The chain recombines TRBV6-1 with TRBJ1-5; D might be TRBD1 (5 bases). Deletions cut 4 bases from V and 2 bases from J, with 15 bases between. Germline CDR1 and CDR2: MNHNS and SASEGT. This CDR3 has 16 residues. The chain's CDR3 is CASSGPRDEGNQPQHF. The CDR3 nucleotides read TGTGCCAGCAGTGGTCCCCGGGACGAGGGCAATCAGCCCCAGCATTTT.

This chain connects TRBV25-1 to TRBJ2-2; tentatively, D is TRBD2 (6 bases). Germline-derived CDR1 and CDR2 are MGHDK and SYGVNS. The CDR3 has 14 residues. Trimming took off 4 bases at V and 3 bases at J, with 9 bases between the two ends. The CDR3 loop is CASSAREDTGELFF. As DNA, the CDR3 is TGTGCCAGCAGTGCCAGGGAGGACACCGGGGAGCTGTTTTTT. Full variable domain (outside the CDR3, taken from reference TRBV25-1 and TRBJ2-2): EADIYQTPRYLVIGTGKKITLECSQTMGHDKMYWYQQDPGMELHLIHYSYGVNSTEKGDLSSESTVSRIRTEHFPLTLESARPSHTSQYLCASSAREDTGELFFGEGSRLTVL.

J is TRBJ1-4 and V is TRBV12-3 or TRBV12-4; D is ambiguous. The CDR3 totals 13 residues. V lost 6 bases, J lost 13 bases, and 18 bases lay in between. CDR3 coding DNA: TGTGCCAGCAGAGCCCGGGAGACCCAAGGACTGTTTTTT. This gives the protein CASRARETQGLFF.

The V call is TRBV28, the J call TRBJ2-3; D is unresolved. Germline CDR1 MDHEN, CDR2 SYDVKM. V dropped 7 bases and J dropped 0 bases, with 11 bases sitting between them. This CDR3 is built from 14 residues. CDR3 amino acids: CASTDGLSTDTQYF. CDR3 nucleotides: TGTGCCAGCACCGACGGTTTAAGCACAGATACGCAGTATTTT. Variable domain in full (rest from reference TRBV28 and TRBJ2-3): DVKVTQSSRYLVKRTGEKVFLECVQDMDHENMFWYRQDPGLGLRLIYFSYDVKMKEKGDIPEGYSVSREKKERFSLILESASTNQTSMYLCASTDGLSTDTQYFGPGTRLTVL.

The rearrangement uses TRBV6-5 and TRBJ2-7; D is uncertain. From germline, CDR1 is MNHEY and CDR2 SVGAGI. CDR3 size: 11 residues. The V gene lost 7 bases and the J gene lost 2 bases, with 6 bases spanning the gap. As DNA, the CDR3 is TGTGCCAGCATGGCCACCTACGAGCAGTACTTC. It specifies CASMATYEQYF.

This rearrangement joins TRBV25-1 to TRBJ2-3; the match to TRBD1 covers 9 bases. Trimming took 4 bases from V and 2 from J; bases not matched to a gene: 13. CDR3 length equals 18 residues. Germline V gives CDR1 MGHDK, CDR2 SYGVNS. The DNA for the CDR3 is TGTGCCAGCAGTGGACCGGGACAGGGAAATCCCTACACAGATACGCAGTATTTT. This translates into CASSGPGQGNPYTDTQYF. Full variable domain (remainder filled in from reference TRBV25-1 and TRBJ2-3): EADIYQTPRYLVIGTGKKITLECSQTMGHDKMYWYQQDPGMELHLIHYSYGVNSTEKGDLSSESTVSRIRTEHFPLTLESARPSHTSQYLCASSGPGQGNPYTDTQYFGPGTRLTVL.

This rearrangement joins TRBV5-8 to TRBJ2-1, with TRBD1 matching 8 bases. The CDR3 has 15 residues. Trimming took 4 bases from V and 4 from J; bases not matched to a gene: 7. CDR1 is SGHTS, CDR2 YDEGEE, per germline. DNA of the CDR3: TGTGCCAGCAGCCTCGGACAGGGTAGTTACAATGAGCAGTTCTTC. It encodes CASSLGQGSYNEQFF.

The chain recombines TRBV6-1 with TRBJ1-6; tentatively, D is TRBD1 (5 bases). The CDR3 has 15 residues. Trimming shortened V by 0 bases and J by 8 bases, and 11 bases separated the two germline ends. Per the germline V gene, CDR1 is MNHNS and CDR2 is SASEGT. The CDR3 sequence: CASSEAGGADSPLHF. The CDR3 DNA reads TGTGCCAGCAGTGAAGCGGGAGGGGCAGATTCACCCCTCCACTTT.